The 22 T cell receptor beta chains below all came from one sample that was sequenced in a study of shared clonotypes between healthy human individuals. Method: immunoSEQ multiplex PCR; TCRdb's copy keeps in-frame clones and lacks some. The sample consists of 2.5 million or so clones, around 94% of them appearing once. The sequenced sample consisted of naive CD4+ T cells sorted from blood. The subset is: CD45RA+ positively selected. These receptor sequences come from a man between 18 and 29 years old in good health.

The V and J genes are TRBV5-5 and TRBJ2-3, with D possibly matching TRBD2 (6 bases). V was pared by 0 bases and J by 0 bases, with 11 bases between. Per the germline V gene, CDR1 is SGHKS and CDR2 is YYEKEE (reference sequence). CDR3 length equals 16 residues. In DNA form, the CDR3 reads TGTGCCAGCAGCTTGGTCTCGGGAGTAAGCACAGATACGCAGTATTTT. Protein: CASSLVSGVSTDTQYF.

The chain employs TRBV6-5 and TRBJ2-5; 9 bases line up with TRBD2. Germline values: CDR1 MNHEY, CDR2 SVGAGI. J gave up 7 bases and V 2 bases, and 8 bases lay outside the gene matches. This CDR3 has 15 residues. In DNA form, the CDR3 reads TGTGCCAGCAGTTACGGGACTAGCCAGGGTGGGACCCAGTACTTC. This gives the protein CASSYGTSQGGTQYF.

The chain uses TRBV2 and TRBJ1-1; the match to TRBD1 covers 7 bases. CDR1 is SNHLY and CDR2 is FYNNEI in the germline V gene. The trim removed 6 bases at V and 4 bases at J, leaving 8 bases unmatched. The length of the CDR3 is 14 residues. The CDR3 loop is CASRTGKVGTEAFF. CDR3 in DNA: TGTGCCAGCAGGACAGGGAAAGTAGGCACTGAAGCTTTCTTT.

The CDR3 region has the DNA TGTGCCTGGAGTGTACGGGTGACAGGGGTGCTGAGCTCCTACGAGCAGTACTTC. Translation gives CAWSVRVTGVLSSYEQYF. The J gene is TRBJ2-7, the V gene TRBV30; 8 bases map to TRBD1. V lost 0 bases to trimming and J lost 0 bases; unmatched junction nucleotides: 13. Germline V gene sequence: CDR1 GTSNPN, CDR2 SVGIG (reference sequence). This CDR3 comprises 18 residues.

The CDR3 coding sequence is TGTGCCGTTAGGGGTGTCGGGGAGCTGTTTTTT. Encoded protein: CAVRGVGELFF. The rearrangement uses TRBV28 and TRBJ2-2, with D tentatively TRBD1 (5 bases). Trimming cost V 11 bases and J 7 bases, with 11 bases left between them. The CDR3 extends over 11 amino acids. Germline CDR1 MDHEN, CDR2 SYDVKM.

The rearrangement joins TRBV6-1 to TRBJ2-7; 9 nucleotides agree with TRBD1. V shed 7 bases and J 6 bases; nucleotides not matched to a gene: 7. The length of the CDR3 is 13 residues. Germline V lookup: CDR1 MNHNS, CDR2 SASEGT. CDR3: CASIWTGAGEQYF. CDR3 DNA sequence: TGTGCCAGCATTTGGACAGGGGCGGGCGAGCAGTACTTC.

On this clone itself: Additional DNA sequences in this sample encode the identical CDR3. V and J are TRBV7-2 and TRBJ2-5; weak D call: TRBD1 (7 bases). The CDR3 has 16 residues. Germline CDR1 is SGHTA and CDR2 is FQGNSA. V was cut by 0 bases and J by 2 bases, with 13 bases left in between. CDR3 bases: TGTGCCAGCAGCTTAGCGGCTTCAGGGGGGCAAGAGACCCAGTACTTC. It encodes CASSLAASGGQETQYF. The full variable domain, its missing parts supplied by reference TRBV7-2 and TRBJ2-5, is GAGVSQSPSNKVTEKGKDVELRCDPISGHTALYWYRQSLGQGLEFLIYFQGNSAPDKSGLPSDRFSAERTGGSVSTLTIQRTQQEDSAVYLCASSLAASGGQETQYFGPGTRLLVL.

The CDR3 DNA reads as TGTGCCAGCAGCCCCGGTTCAGGGGTCACAGATACGCAGTATTTT. Translation: CASSPGSGVTDTQYF. The V and J genes are TRBV11-2 and TRBJ2-3, with D perhaps TRBD1 (6 bases). Germline assignment: CDR1 SGHAT and CDR2 FQNNGV. The length of the CDR3 is 15 residues. V lost 5 bases, J lost 2 bases, and 14 bases lay in between.

J is TRBJ2-7 and V is TRBV5-5; TRBD2 might be the D (6 bases). There are 15 residues in the CDR3. Germline V gene lookup returns CDR1 SGHKS and CDR2 YYEKEE (reference sequence). Trimming took 5 bases from V and 3 from J, leaving 18 bases between them. CDR3 residues: CASSSGTSFVYEQYF. Here the CDR3 DNA reads TGTGCCAGCAGTTCCGGGACTTCATTTGTCTACGAGCAGTACTTC.

The chain recombines TRBV5-1 with TRBJ2-3, with D perhaps TRBD1 or TRBD2 (5 bases each). Germline CDR1 and CDR2: SGHRS and YFSETQ. Trimming removed 6 bases at V and 5 bases at J, with 25 bases between. This CDR3 region has 17 residues. CDR3 DNA sequence: TGCGCCAGCACCGGACTGAACCGAGCGGACAAGGGAGATACGCAGTATTTT. It codes for CASTGLNRADKGDTQYF. The full variable domain, rest sourced from reference TRBV5-1 and TRBJ2-3, is KAGVTQTPRYLIKTRGQQVTLSCSPISGHRSVSWYQQTPGQGLQFLFEYFSETQRNKGNFPGRFSGRQFSNSRSEMNVSTLELGDSALYLCASTGLNRADKGDTQYFGPGTRLTVL.

The chain joins TRBV7-2 to TRBJ1-4; no clear D gene. The CDR3 consists of 15 residues. CDR1 and CDR2 from the germline V gene are SGHTA and FQGNSA. V shed 2 bases and J shed 5 bases, with 12 bases lying between them. CDR3 coding DNA: TGTGCCAGCAGCTTACAACTGCCGGGAAATGAAAAACTGTTTTTT. It translates to CASSLQLPGNEKLFF.

The V call is TRBV7-2, the J call TRBJ2-7; no clear D gene. Germline values: CDR1 SGHTA, CDR2 FQGNSA. This CDR3 has 15 residues. V was pared by 3 bases and J by 5 bases, with 17 bases between. The CDR3: CASSFVADSANEQYF. CDR3 coding DNA: TGTGCCAGCAGCTTTGTGGCCGATTCGGCAAACGAGCAGTACTTC.

This sequence joins TRBV5-1 and TRBJ1-1; no firm D call. The CDR3 totals 14 residues. The germline gives CDR1 SGHRS, CDR2 YFSETQ. Trimming removed 0 bases at V and 5 bases at J, with 11 bases between. CDR3: CASSLDSEKTEAFF. DNA for the CDR3: TGCGCCAGCAGCTTGGACTCGGAAAAGACTGAAGCTTTCTTT.

CDR3 nucleotides: TGTGCCAGCAGTGTGATGGGACAGGGGATCACAGATACGCAGTATTTT. Protein sequence: CASSVMGQGITDTQYF. The chain has TRBV6-1 and TRBJ2-3, with 10 bases that match TRBD1. CDR1 and CDR2 (germline): MNHNS, SASEGT. V lost 4 bases to trimming and J lost 2 bases; unmatched junction nucleotides: 6. The CDR3 loop spans 16 amino acids.

The CDR3 region is CASSYSSGGRDTQYF. The CDR3 nucleotides read TGTGCCAGCAGTTACTCGTCTGGGGGCAGAGATACGCAGTATTTT. This chain links TRBV6-5 with TRBJ2-3; the D gene is possibly TRBD1 (6 bases). Germline CDR1 is MNHEY and CDR2 is SVGAGI. The CDR3 consists of 15 residues. The V and J ends lost 0 bases and 5 bases respectively, with 12 bases between them.

To note about this clone: At one end the junction does not follow the germline gene, possibly because of a read error. The V call is TRBV5-1, the J call TRBJ2-5; D gene ambiguous. There are 17 residues in the CDR3. Looked up from germline, CDR1 is SGHRS and CDR2 is YFSETQ. CDR3 DNA sequence: TGCGCCAGCCGCTTTTCCAGATCAACAAATAATCAAGAGACCCAGTACTTC. Translation gives CASRFSRSTNNQETQYF. The full variable domain, its missing parts supplied by reference TRBV5-1 and TRBJ2-5, is KAGVTQTPRYLIKTRGQQVTLSCSPISGHRSVSWYQQTPGQGLQFLFEYFSETQRNKGNFPGRFSGRQFSNSRSEMNVSTLELGDSALYLCASRFSRSTNNQETQYFGPGTRLLVL.

V usage is TRBV18 and J usage is TRBJ1-1, with D possibly being TRBD1 (5 bases). This CDR3 comprises 16 residues. V shed 4 bases and J shed 5 bases, with 20 bases lying between them. From germline, CDR1 is KGHSH and CDR2 LQKENI. CDR3: CASSQDMGLRATEAFF. The CDR3 bases are TGTGCCAGCTCACAGGACATGGGTCTTCGGGCAACTGAAGCTTTCTTT.

The chain combines TRBV6-6 with TRBJ2-5; D uncertain. Germline V gives CDR1 MNHNY, CDR2 SVGAGI (reference sequence). This CDR3 comprises 15 residues. V shed 2 bases and J shed 5 bases, with 15 bases lying between them. CDR3: CASSYASVQVETQYF. The DNA for the CDR3 is TGTGCCAGCAGTTACGCGTCGGTTCAGGTCGAGACCCAGTACTTC.

This clone was detected once. The chain is built from TRBV5-6 and TRBJ2-1; no firm D call. Between the trimmed V and J ends, which lost 2 bases and 6 bases, there was a span of 6 bases. CDR1 and CDR2 (germline): SGHDT, YYEEEE. This CDR3 has 12 residues. CDR3 amino acids: CASSFAGNEQFF. Written as DNA, the CDR3 is TGTGCCAGCAGCTTTGCCGGCAATGAGCAGTTCTTC.

The chain uses TRBV28 and TRBJ1-3, with D perhaps TRBD1 (6 bases). Germline V CDR1 and CDR2: MDHEN, SYDVKM. V lost 4 bases, J lost 4 bases, and 14 bases lay in between. CDR3 length: 15 residues. The CDR3 DNA reads as TGTGCCAGCAGTTCGTCAGGGGTTCCGGGAAACACCATATATTTT. This translates into CASSSSGVPGNTIYF. Full variable domain (outside the CDR3, taken from reference TRBV28 and TRBJ1-3): DVKVTQSSRYLVKRTGEKVFLECVQDMDHENMFWYRQDPGLGLRLIYFSYDVKMKEKGDIPEGYSVSREKKERFSLILESASTNQTSMYLCASSSSGVPGNTIYFGEGSWLTVV.

Note on this clone: This CDR3 is also generated by other DNA sequences in the sample. The chain carries TRBV4-1 and TRBJ2-5; 9 positions agree with TRBD2. Looked up from germline, CDR1 is MGHRA and CDR2 is YSYEKL. V shed 0 bases, J shed 4 bases, and the junction held 0 bases outside the gene matches. The CDR3 sequence is 14 residues long. The DNA for the CDR3 is TGCGCCAGCAGCCAAGAACTAGCGGGAGAGACCCAGTACTTC. It encodes CASSQELAGETQYF.

This clone has only a few counts. V is TRBV10-1 and J is TRBJ1-2; weak D call: TRBD1 (6 bases). CDR1 is WNHNN, CDR2 SYGVQD, per germline (reference sequence). The ends were cut back, 5 bases at V and 2 bases at J, with 9 bases in the middle. The CDR3 runs 13 residues. In DNA, the CDR3 is TGCGCCAGCAGTCTGGACAGCAACTATGGCTACACCTTC. The encoded protein is CASSLDSNYGYTF.